There are many counts of the clone carrying this T cell receptor beta chain. Its matching antigen is unknown. Relative to the germline gene, one junction end is altered; a read error may explain this. A second roughly 6 to 11 cycle PCR used barcoded and J-beta primers. TCRdb ran MiXCR on the 5' RACE reads and lists one entry per CDR3 protein. Of 1.5 million to 2 million distinct CDR3 sequences detected, about 35% appear once; the ten largest clones hold roughly 12%. The data were obtained in a study of blood T cells in healthy people across ages. Across the study: About one barcoded beta molecule per two T cells was the capture yield of template switching. Study results and limitations: Observed TCR beta diversity per million T cells went down as age went up. This fall followed a roughly linear course with age.

Donation came from healthy Caucasian individuals in Russia who were aged about 6 to 95. The authors extracted at least 6 micrograms of total RNA per sample. This CDR3 spans 12 amino acids. Germline CDR1 SGHRS, CDR2 YFSETQ. The receptor's source is a woman aged 30 to 39 in good health. The sample taken for sequencing was blood. The chain is built from TRBV5-1 and TRBJ2-7; no reliable D call. CDR3 DNA sequence: TGTGCCAGCAGTTTAAAGGGCAACGAGCAGTACTTC. Amino acid sequence: CASSLKGNEQYF.